The 19 T cell receptor beta chains below come from one sample, sequenced in a study of control samples from healthy donors and cancer patients. The method was immunoSEQ multiplex PCR; TCRdb's version includes in-frame clones alone and lacks a portion of them. The top ten clones hold approximately 2.7% of a sample with 100,000 to 150,000 clones, 80% to 95% of them seen once. Sequences were obtained from blood. These receptors all come from a man aged 18 to 30 in good health.

The rearrangement links TRBV3-1 (or the pseudogene TRBV3-2) to TRBJ2-5; D is ambiguous. Trimming removed 0 bases from V and 7 bases from J, with 3 bases in between. The CDR3 length is 11 residues. Germline loops: CDR1 LGHDT, CDR2 YNNKEL (reference sequence). The CDR3 reads CASSQDGTQYF. The CDR3 DNA reads as TGTGCCAGCAGCCAAGACGGGACCCAGTACTTC.

Note on this clone: Other DNA sequences in this sample translate to the same CDR3. V and J are TRBV2 and TRBJ2-1; TRBD2 agrees at 13 bases. Looked up from germline, CDR1 is SNHLY and CDR2 is FYNNEI. The CDR3 loop spans 15 amino acids. The ends lost 6 bases at V and 2 bases at J; junction bases unmatched: 1. The CDR3 sequence is CASRGLAGAYNEQFF. DNA of the CDR3: TGTGCCAGCAGAGGACTAGCGGGGGCCTACAATGAGCAGTTCTTC. Complete variable domain (other parts from reference TRBV2 and TRBJ2-1): EPEVTQTPSHQVTQMGQEVILRCVPISNHLYFYWYRQILGQKVEFLVSFYNNEISEKSEIFDDQFSVERPDGSNFTLKIRSTKLEDSAMYFCASRGLAGAYNEQFFGPGTRLTVL.

This chain joins TRBV7-9 and TRBJ1-5; 9 nucleotides agree with TRBD1. This CDR3 is built from 18 residues. Germline values: CDR1 SEHNR, CDR2 FQNEAQ (reference sequence). The J segment lost 0 bases and the V segment lost 8 bases, leaving 14 bases of the junction unmatched. In DNA, the CDR3 is TGTGCCAGCGGCAACGTGGACAGGGGTGGGAATAGCAATCAGCCCCAGCATTTT. Encoded protein: CASGNVDRGGNSNQPQHF.

The chain uses TRBV12-3 or TRBV12-4 and TRBJ1-2, with D unresolved. This CDR3 has 12 amino acids. The V end was cut by 5 bases, the J end by 2 bases, with 6 bases between. The CDR3 region is CASSAANYGYTF. In DNA, the CDR3 is TGTGCCAGCAGTGCAGCCAACTATGGCTACACCTTC.

The chain joins TRBV4-2 to TRBJ1-3; no clear D gene. From germline, CDR1 is LGHNA and CDR2 YNFKEQ. V was cut by 0 bases and J by 3 bases, with 15 bases left in between. This CDR3 spans 17 amino acids. The CDR3 sequence is CASSQDLSTVFGNTIYF. The DNA of the CDR3 is TGTGCCAGCAGCCAAGATCTCAGTACTGTCTTTGGAAACACCATATATTTT.

This chain uses TRBV2 with TRBJ1-1, with 8 nucleotides matching TRBD1. This CDR3 is 15 amino acids long. J gave up 1 base and V 6 bases, and 7 bases lay outside the gene matches. Germline values: CDR1 SNHLY, CDR2 FYNNEI. The CDR3 region is CASRGRQGTNTEAFF. CDR3 DNA sequence: TGTGCCAGCAGGGGCAGACAGGGGACGAACACTGAAGCTTTCTTT.

This chain links TRBV18 with TRBJ1-5; TRBD1 matches 7 bases. This CDR3 has 14 amino acids. Looked up from germline, CDR1 is KGHSH and CDR2 is LQKENI. V shed 4 bases and J 4 bases; nucleotides not matched to a gene: 4. The CDR3 region has the DNA TGTGCCAGCTCACGGCCGGGACAGAATCAGCCCCAGCATTTT. Its translation: CASSRPGQNQPQHF.

The chain has TRBV19 and TRBJ1-5; weak D call: TRBD1 (5 bases). Trimming stripped 5 bases from V and 0 bases from J, with 14 bases between. Germline V lookup: CDR1 LNHDA, CDR2 SQIVND (reference sequence). The CDR3 length is 16 residues. CDR3 DNA: TGTGCCAGTAGTCCGGCCCGGGGGAGTAGCAATCAGCCCCAGCATTTT. It yields the protein CASSPARGSSNQPQHF.

The J gene is TRBJ1-1, the V gene TRBV2; 7 bases line up with TRBD1. The CDR3 is 14 residues long. Trimming took 1 base from V and 8 from J; bases not matched to a gene: 7. The germline V gene encodes CDR1 SNHLY and CDR2 FYNNEI. DNA for the CDR3: TGTGCCAGCAGTGAAGTAGGGACAGTACTAGAAGCTTTCTTT. The encoded protein is CASSEVGTVLEAFF.

This clone occurred once. The DNA of the CDR3 is TGTGCCAGCAGTGAAGCCGGGACGTACTATGGCTACACCTTC. Protein product: CASSEAGTYYGYTF. J is TRBJ1-2 and V is TRBV6-1; the D gene is possibly TRBD1 (5 bases). The CDR3 contains 14 residues. Germline CDR1 reads MNHNS; CDR2 reads SASEGT. V shed 0 bases and J shed 3 bases, with 8 bases lying between them.

The chain has TRBV10-3 and TRBJ1-2; D might be TRBD1 (5 bases). V lost 5 bases and J lost 7, with 20 bases in between. The CDR3 runs 15 residues. CDR1 and CDR2 from the germline V gene are ENHRY and SYGVKD. As DNA, the CDR3 is TGTGCCATCAGTCCTTCGGGCAGGGAGGCGCCTGGCTACACCTTC. Translation: CAISPSGREAPGYTF.

The CDR3 here is CASNRNEGNTEAFF. CDR3 DNA sequence: TGTGCCAGCAACCGAAACGAGGGAAACACTGAAGCTTTCTTT. This chain uses TRBV2 with TRBJ1-1, with D unclear. From germline, CDR1 is SNHLY and CDR2 FYNNEI. The length of the CDR3 is 14 residues. Between the trimmed V and J ends, which lost 7 bases and 2 bases, there was a span of 14 bases.

This chain connects TRBV7-3 to TRBJ2-1; possible D gene TRBD2, 5 bases. The V gene lost 5 bases and the J gene lost 0 bases, with 11 bases spanning the gap. The CDR3 totals 15 residues. Germline CDR1 is SGHTA and CDR2 is FQGTGA. The DNA for the CDR3 is TGTGCCAGCAGCCCCTATGGGAGCTCCTACAATGAGCAGTTCTTC. This gives the protein CASSPYGSSYNEQFF.

V gene TRBV11-2 combines with J gene TRBJ1-6, with TRBD1 as a possible D gene (5 bases). CDR1 SGHAT and CDR2 FQNNGV come from the germline V gene. The CDR3 is 15 residues long. The germline V and J ends were trimmed by 5 bases and 4 bases, with 12 bases remaining between them. CDR3 nucleotide sequence: TGTGCCAGCAGCCTGGGTGGGGGGTATAATTCACCCCTCCACTTT. It translates to CASSLGGGYNSPLHF.

The rearrangement uses TRBV28 and TRBJ1-2, with D perhaps matching TRBD1 (6 bases). CDR3 length: 12 amino acids. Germline lookup yields CDR1 MDHEN and CDR2 SYDVKM. Trimming left V 8 bases short and J 9 bases short, with 16 bases between. The CDR3 DNA reads TGTGCCAGCTGCGGACAGAGTAAACGCTACACCTTC. Protein product: CASCGQSKRYTF.

This chain's CDR3 is CASSRRENTEAFF. CDR3 nucleotides: TGCGCCAGCAGTCGCCGGGAGAACACTGAAGCTTTCTTT. The chain combines TRBV10-1 with TRBJ1-1; D ambiguous. Trimming removed 5 bases at V and 1 base at J, with 8 bases between. CDR1 is WNHNN, CDR2 SYGVQD, per germline (reference sequence). The CDR3 sequence is 13 residues long.

The gene calls are TRBV5-6 and TRBJ1-2; D perhaps matches TRBD1 (5 bases). Germline assignment: CDR1 SGHDT and CDR2 YYEEEE. The CDR3 contains 16 residues. Trimming cost V 6 bases and J 0 bases, with 18 bases left between them. The CDR3 protein is CASILGVRDTNYGYTF. DNA for the CDR3: TGTGCCAGCATCCTAGGGGTACGGGATACTAACTATGGCTACACCTTC.

The chain joins TRBV24-1 to TRBJ2-3; D gene unclear. V was cut by 6 bases and J by 2 bases, with 5 bases left in between. The V gene's germline CDR1 is KGHDR and CDR2 SFDVKD. The CDR3 runs to 12 residues. The CDR3 spells CATSPDTDTQYF. In nucleotides, the CDR3 is TGTGCCACCAGTCCAGACACAGATACGCAGTATTTT.

V gene TRBV9 combines with J gene TRBJ1-2, with no clear D. The V gene's germline CDR1 is SGDLS and CDR2 YYNGEE. The CDR3 sequence is 15 residues long. V lost 3 bases and J lost 8, with 20 bases in between. CDR3 sequence: CASSADTRGGNGYTF. CDR3 DNA sequence: TGTGCCAGCAGCGCCGACACGCGTGGAGGGAACGGCTACACCTTC.